The 16 T cell receptor beta chains listed next were all sequenced from one sample in a study of cytomegalovirus exposure and HLA in healthy donors. PCR involved 60 Vbeta and 13 Jbeta primers. The assay was immunoSEQ multiplex PCR, and TCRdb's table has in-frame clones only and misses some. The data contain under 150,000 clones, 67% of them seen just once; the ten biggest clones take up roughly 8%. The specimen was PBMCs. All receptors derive from a man between 18 and 29 years old in good health and CMV-seropositive.

The chain couples TRBV28 to TRBJ2-7; 8 nucleotides align to TRBD1. CDR3 length equals 13 residues. Germline V lookup: CDR1 MDHEN, CDR2 SYDVKM. The ends lost 6 bases at V and 5 bases at J; junction bases unmatched: 6. The DNA of the CDR3 is TGTGCCAGCAGAGGGCAGGGGGCCAACGAGCAGTACGTC. Encoded protein: CASRGQGANEQYV.

The genes are TRBV19 and TRBJ2-1, with a possible D match to TRBD2 (6 bases). Germline V gene data show CDR1 as LNHDA and CDR2 as SQIVND (reference sequence). With 3 bases removed from V and 7 bases from J, the gap between germline ends came to 13 bases. The CDR3 spans 14 residues. CDR3 nucleotide sequence: TGTGCCAGTAGTATTGGCCGGGGGTGGAATGAGCAGTTCTTC. It codes for CASSIGRGWNEQFF. The full variable domain, rest sourced from reference TRBV19 and TRBJ2-1, is DGGITQSPKYLFRKEGQNVTLSCEQNLNHDAMYWYRQDPGQGLRLIYYSQIVNDFQKGDIAEGYSVSREKKESFPLTVTSAQKNPTAFYLCASSIGRGWNEQFFGPGTRLTVL.

The chain employs TRBV10-2 and TRBJ1-4; D perhaps matches TRBD1 (6 bases). CDR3 length equals 14 residues. Germline lookup yields CDR1 WSHSY and CDR2 SAAADI. The ends were cut back, 7 bases at V and 8 bases at J, with 17 bases in the middle. The CDR3 sequence is CASKAGRGEEKLFF. DNA of the CDR3: TGCGCCAGCAAGGCGGGCAGGGGAGAGGAAAAACTGTTTTTT.

The chain has TRBV29-1 and TRBJ1-2; perhaps TRBD1 as D (6 bases). CDR3 length: 14 residues. V dropped 7 bases and J dropped 6 bases, with 21 bases sitting between them. Germline V CDR1 and CDR2: SQVTM, ANQGSEA. In DNA form, the CDR3 reads TGCAGCGCCCAGGGAACAGGGACGACTAATGGCTACACCTTC. Its translation is CSAQGTGTTNGYTF.

This chain links TRBV27 with TRBJ1-4; D possibly corresponds to TRBD1 (5 bases). V was clipped by 7 bases and J by 2 bases, with 8 bases between them. Germline values: CDR1 MNHEY, CDR2 SMNVEV (reference sequence). This CDR3 has 13 amino acids. The CDR3 DNA sequence: TGTGCCAGCATGGGGGGGACTAATGAAAAACTGTTTTTT. Its translation is CASMGGTNEKLFF. Full variable domain (missing parts from reference TRBV27 and TRBJ1-4): EAQVTQNPRYLITVTGKKLTVTCSQNMNHEYMSWYRQDPGLGLRQIYYSMNVEVTDKGDVPEGYKVSRKEKRNFPLILESPSPNQTSLYFCASMGGTNEKLFFGSGTQLSVL.

In the case of this clone: This CDR3 is also generated by other DNA sequences in the sample. The V call is TRBV2, the J call TRBJ2-3, with 7 nucleotides matching TRBD1. Germline CDR1 and CDR2: SNHLY and FYNNEI. Trimming at V came to 4 bases and at J to 0 bases, leaving 4 bases not matched to a gene. The CDR3 runs to 15 residues. The CDR3 spells CASSAGTASTDTQYF. The CDR3 DNA reads as TGTGCCAGCAGTGCAGGGACAGCTAGCACAGATACGCAGTATTTT.

Turning to this clone: The sample holds other DNA sequences that translate to the same CDR3. As DNA, the CDR3 is TGTGCCAGCAGCGAACAGGGGTCTTCCTACGAGCAGTACTTC. As protein: CASSEQGSSYEQYF. The rearrangement joins TRBV7-9 to TRBJ2-7; 7 nucleotides align to TRBD1. Looked up from germline, CDR1 is SEHNR and CDR2 is FQNEAQ (reference sequence). This CDR3 is 14 amino acids long. With 5 bases clipped from V and 1 base from J, the junction kept 5 bases outside the gene matches.

This clone was observed a single time. The chain has TRBV5-1 and TRBJ2-5; possible D gene TRBD1, 6 bases. The CDR3 length is 14 residues. V was clipped by 1 base and J by 5 bases, with 12 bases between them. The germline CDR1 and CDR2 sequences are SGHRS and YFSETQ. This CDR3 is CASSLTGLEETQYF. CDR3 in DNA: TGCGCCAGCAGCTTGACAGGGTTGGAGGAGACCCAGTACTTC. Based on the CDR3 plus reference TRBV5-1 and TRBJ2-5, the full variable domain is KAGVTQTPRYLIKTRGQQVTLSCSPISGHRSVSWYQQTPGQGLQFLFEYFSETQRNKGNFPGRFSGRQFSNSRSEMNVSTLELGDSALYLCASSLTGLEETQYFGPGTRLLVL.

V is TRBV7-6 and J is TRBJ2-5; 8 bases match TRBD2. Per germline, CDR1 SGHVS and CDR2 FNYEAQ. The trim removed 2 bases at V and 4 bases at J, leaving 6 bases unmatched. This CDR3 contains 15 residues. The CDR3 sequence is CASSLFPGGRETQYF. The CDR3 DNA is TGTGCCAGCAGCTTATTTCCGGGGGGGCGAGAGACCCAGTACTTC. Full variable domain (rest looked up from reference TRBV7-6 and TRBJ2-5): GAGVSQSPRYKVTKRGQDVALRCDPISGHVSLYWYRQALGQGPEFLTYFNYEAQQDKSGLPNDRFSAERPEGSISTLTIQRTEQRDSAMYRCASSLFPGGRETQYFGPGTRLLVL.

This clone was picked up a small number of times. CDR3 nucleotide sequence: TGTGCCAGCAGCTTGGGGAGGAACACTGAAGCTTTCTTT. Translation gives CASSLGRNTEAFF. This chain joins TRBV5-6 and TRBJ1-1; D not resolved. The germline CDR1 and CDR2 sequences are SGHDT and YYEEEE. There are 13 residues in the CDR3. Trimming left V 0 bases short and J 1 base short, with 4 bases between.

This clone was counted between two and nine times. This chain links TRBV2 with TRBJ1-2; no reliable D call. The V gene lost 3 bases and the J gene lost 6 bases, with 11 bases spanning the gap. Per the germline V gene, CDR1 is SNHLY and CDR2 is FYNNEI. The CDR3 contains 13 residues. The CDR3 region is CASSDSSEHGYTF. As DNA, the CDR3 is TGTGCCAGCAGTGACAGCAGCGAACATGGCTACACCTTC. The variable domain in full, completed from reference TRBV2 and TRBJ1-2, reads EPEVTQTPSHQVTQMGQEVILRCVPISNHLYFYWYRQILGQKVEFLVSFYNNEISEKSEIFDDQFSVERPDGSNFTLKIRSTKLEDSAMYFCASSDSSEHGYTFGSGTRLTVV.

The chain has TRBV30 and TRBJ2-5; D is unclear. The DNA matches TRBJ2-7 better at its end, which makes the J call doubtful. The CDR3 consists of 14 residues. Germline V lookup: CDR1 GTSNPN, CDR2 SVGIG (reference sequence). CDR3 residues: CAWSVGRWPYEQYF. The DNA of the CDR3 is TGTGCCTGGAGTGTGGGCCGGTGGCCCTACGAGCAGTACTTC.

This chain uses TRBV5-1 with TRBJ1-4; 12 positions match TRBD1. Germline assignment: CDR1 SGHRS and CDR2 YFSETQ. The CDR3 is 15 amino acids. Trimming took 2 bases from V and 8 from J; bases not matched to a gene: 4. DNA of the CDR3: TGCGCCAGCAGCTTTGGGACAGGGGGCCGGGAAAAACTGTTTTTT. This sequence encodes CASSFGTGGREKLFF.

The rearrangement links TRBV28 to TRBJ1-2; 8 bases fit TRBD1. The CDR3 runs to 16 residues. Germline V gene lookup returns CDR1 MDHEN and CDR2 SYDVKM. The trim removed 3 bases at V and 6 bases at J, leaving 12 bases unmatched. The DNA for the CDR3 is TGTGCCAGCAGTTTCGCCCCCGGACAGGGAGTGAATGGCTACACCTTC. Translated, it gives CASSFAPGQGVNGYTF.

The chain employs TRBV13 and TRBJ2-3; TRBD2 might be the D (7 bases). This CDR3 region has 16 residues. Germline V gene sequence: CDR1 PRHDT, CDR2 FYEKMQ (reference sequence). V lost 5 bases, J lost 6 bases, and 21 bases lay in between. CDR3 sequence reads: CASSTTEGGTRDTQYF. The CDR3, as DNA: TGTGCCAGCAGCACCACAGAGGGGGGGACCCGCGATACGCAGTATTTT.

The gene calls are TRBV6-4 and TRBJ1-5; no firm D call. Trimming left V 8 bases short and J 0 bases short, with 8 bases between. Germline V lookup: CDR1 MRHNA, CDR2 SNTAGT. The CDR3 spans 13 residues. The CDR3 bases are TGTGCCAGCGGAGCCTTTAGCAATCAGCCCCAGCATTTT. Encoded protein: CASGAFSNQPQHF.